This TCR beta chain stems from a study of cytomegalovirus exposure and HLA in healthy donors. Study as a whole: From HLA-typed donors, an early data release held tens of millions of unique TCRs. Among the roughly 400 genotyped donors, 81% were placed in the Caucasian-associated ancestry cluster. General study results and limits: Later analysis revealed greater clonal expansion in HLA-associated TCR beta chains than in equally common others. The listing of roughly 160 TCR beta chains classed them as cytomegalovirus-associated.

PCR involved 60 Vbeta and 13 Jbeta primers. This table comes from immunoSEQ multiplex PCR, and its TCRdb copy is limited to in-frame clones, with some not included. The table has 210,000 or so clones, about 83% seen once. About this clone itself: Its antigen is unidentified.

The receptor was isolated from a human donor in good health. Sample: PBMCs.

CDR3 in amino acids: CASSQIGDQPQHF. Here the CDR3 DNA reads TGTGCCAGCAGCCAAATAGGGGATCAGCCCCAGCATTTT. The V gene is TRBV2, the J gene TRBJ1-5; tentative D call: TRBD1 (5 bases). Germline CDR1 and CDR2: SNHLY and FYNNEI. CDR3 length equals 13 residues. Deletions cut 6 bases from V and 5 bases from J, with 11 bases between.